A single sample gave rise to the 17 T cell receptor beta chains below, sequenced in a study of blood T cell repertoires in COVID-19. TCRdb keeps only in-frame clones here, not all; method: immunoSEQ multiplex PCR. The table shows roughly 230,000 clones, with approximately 84% occurring only once. Material for sequencing was PBMCs or T cells enriched from blood (not recorded which). These receptor sequences come from a woman in her forties or fifties who had been exposed to COVID-19.

This chain connects TRBV29-1 to TRBJ1-2, with TRBD1 matching over 7 bases. Germline V gene sequence: CDR1 SQVTM, CDR2 ANQGSEA. The V gene end was trimmed by 7 bases and the J gene end by 8 bases; junction bases not matched to a gene: 13. There are 13 residues in the CDR3. The CDR3 bases are TGCAGCGCAAGAGGAACAGGGGCTGAAGGCTACACCTTC. Residues: CSARGTGAEGYTF. Complete variable domain (other parts from reference TRBV29-1 and TRBJ1-2): SAVISQKPSRDICQRGTSLTIQCQVDSQVTMMFWYRQQPGQSLTLIATANQGSEATYESGFVIDKFPISRPNLTFSTLTVSNMSPEDSSIYLCSARGTGAEGYTFGSGTRLTVV.

CDR3 nucleotides: TGTGCCAGCCAGGGACTAGCGGGAGGAGGAACCGGGGAGCTGTTTTTT. It is translated as CASQGLAGGGTGELFF. The V gene is TRBV2, the J gene TRBJ2-2; TRBD2 matches at 15 bases. The V gene's germline CDR1 is SNHLY and CDR2 FYNNEI. J lost 5 bases, V lost 8 bases, and 6 bases had no gene match. CDR3 length: 16 amino acids. Supplemented by reference TRBV2 and TRBJ2-2, the full variable domain reads EPEVTQTPSHQVTQMGQEVILRCVPISNHLYFYWYRQILGQKVEFLVSFYNNEISEKSEIFDDQFSVERPDGSNFTLKIRSTKLEDSAMYFCASQGLAGGGTGELFFGEGSRLTVL.

V usage is TRBV10-3 and J usage is TRBJ1-2; D not certain. From germline, CDR1 is ENHRY and CDR2 SYGVKD. With 2 bases removed from V and 8 bases from J, the gap between germline ends came to 9 bases. CDR3 length equals 12 residues. The CDR3 bases are TGTGCCATCAGTGAGGGGGAGGAGGGCTACACCTTC. Protein: CAISEGEEGYTF.

This clone was detected only once. The J gene is TRBJ2-5, the V gene TRBV7-8, with D perhaps TRBD2 (6 bases). CDR1 and CDR2 (germline): SGHVS, FQNEAQ. This CDR3 has 13 residues. V was cut by 5 bases and J by 4 bases, with 11 bases left in between. The CDR3, as DNA: TGTGCCAGCAGCCGAACTAGCAGAGAGACCCAGTACTTC. As protein: CASSRTSRETQYF. The full variable domain, rest sourced from reference TRBV7-8 and TRBJ2-5, is GAGVSQSPRYKVAKRGQDVALRCDPISGHVSLFWYQQALGQGPEFLTYFQNEAQLDKSGLPSDRFFAERPEGSVSTLKIQRTQQEDSAVYLCASSRTSRETQYFGPGTRLLVL.

The rearrangement joins TRBV27 to TRBJ2-2; weak D call: TRBD2 (5 bases). CDR3 length: 13 residues. Trimming removed 4 bases from V and 6 bases from J, with 9 bases in between. Germline loops: CDR1 MNHEY, CDR2 SMNVEV (reference sequence). CDR3 loop: CASSWTFPGELFF. CDR3 coding DNA: TGTGCCAGCAGTTGGACTTTCCCCGGGGAGCTGTTTTTT.

The chain has TRBV5-1 and TRBJ1-1; D is perhaps TRBD1 (5 bases). The CDR3 spans 14 residues. Germline V CDR1 and CDR2: SGHRS, YFSETQ. V was shortened by 3 bases and J by 0 bases, with 9 bases between the two germline ends. CDR3 nucleotide sequence: TGCGCCAGCAGCTCGGACAACATGAACACTGAAGCTTTCTTT. This encodes CASSSDNMNTEAFF.

In this sample, this clone turned up once. This chain links TRBV2 with TRBJ2-7; 7 bases are a match to TRBD1. The V gene's germline CDR1 is SNHLY and CDR2 FYNNEI. This CDR3 has 14 residues. With 7 bases clipped from V and 0 bases from J, the junction kept 6 bases outside the gene matches. The CDR3 sequence is CASNRGQFSYEQYF. The CDR3 DNA reads as TGTGCCAGCAACCGGGGACAGTTCTCCTACGAGCAGTACTTC.

This chain joins TRBV5-4 and TRBJ1-2; D not certain. Germline CDR1 and CDR2: SGHNT and YYREEE (reference sequence). There are 12 residues in the CDR3. The ends were cut back, 5 bases at V and 12 bases at J, with 17 bases in the middle. The CDR3 bases are TGTGCCAGCAGTGGTGGTTTCGGTTCCCACACCTTC. Translating gives CASSGGFGSHTF.

There are a few counts of this clone. The CDR3 protein is CASSQDAGSPRYYGYTF. In DNA form, the CDR3 reads TGCGCCAGCAGCCAAGATGCAGGGTCGCCGAGGTACTATGGCTACACCTTC. This chain connects TRBV4-1 to TRBJ1-2, with a tentative D call TRBD1 (5 bases). The V and J ends lost 0 bases and 3 bases respectively, with 17 bases between them. Per the germline V gene, CDR1 is MGHRA and CDR2 is YSYEKL. The CDR3 sequence is 17 residues long.

This clone has a single count. The chain couples TRBV10-3 to TRBJ2-1; 9 nucleotides line up with TRBD2. CDR1 ENHRY and CDR2 SYGVKD come from the germline V gene. The CDR3 length is 15 residues. V shed 6 bases, J shed 8 bases, and the junction held 11 bases outside the gene matches. CDR3 nucleotide sequence: TGTGCCATCAGGGAAGCGGGGGGTTCGATATATGAGCAGTTCTTC. Its translation: CAIREAGGSIYEQFF.

The rearrangement joins TRBV6-4 to TRBJ2-5; D perhaps matches TRBD2 (6 bases). The germline V gene encodes CDR1 MRHNA and CDR2 SNTAGT. Trimming pared 4 bases from V and 1 base from J, leaving 13 bases between. The CDR3 contains 15 residues. CDR3 loop: CASSVSGTPQETQYF. The CDR3 DNA follows: TGTGCCAGCAGTGTTTCCGGGACTCCCCAAGAGACCCAGTACTTC.

The V gene is TRBV27, the J gene TRBJ1-2, with D possibly being TRBD1 (5 bases). This CDR3 is built from 16 residues. Germline assignment: CDR1 MNHEY and CDR2 SMNVEV (reference sequence). V dropped 3 bases and J dropped 8 bases, with 22 bases sitting between them. The CDR3 spells CASSLLAGDGPGGYTF. In DNA form, the CDR3 reads TGTGCCAGCAGTTTGTTGGCGGGGGACGGGCCTGGCGGCTACACCTTC.

The V gene is TRBV29-1, the J gene TRBJ1-1; 9 bases are a match to TRBD1. Unmatched junction bases numbered 7, after V lost 7 bases and J lost 4 bases. The CDR3 totals 13 residues. Germline V lookup: CDR1 SQVTM, CDR2 ANQGSEA. The CDR3 spells CSAGGQGGTEAFF. The CDR3 region has the DNA TGCAGCGCGGGGGGACAGGGCGGCACTGAAGCTTTCTTT.

This clone came up once. The chain joins TRBV11-2 to TRBJ1-2; no firm D call. Trimming cost V 4 bases and J 4 bases, with 10 bases left between them. CDR1 is SGHAT and CDR2 is FQNNGV in the germline V gene. The CDR3 extends over 13 amino acids. The CDR3: CASSSLGRYGYTF. CDR3 sequence (DNA): TGTGCCAGCAGCTCTCTTGGCCGCTATGGCTACACCTTC.

CDR3 bases: TGTGCCAGCAGCCCCTGGGTAGCCTATGGCTACACCTTC. It codes for CASSPWVAYGYTF. The V and J genes are TRBV11-2 and TRBJ1-2; D unclear. CDR1 is SGHAT, CDR2 FQNNGV, per germline. This CDR3 is built from 13 residues. V shed 5 bases and J shed 4 bases, with 11 bases lying between them.

The chain is built from TRBV7-8 and TRBJ2-1; 10 bases fit TRBD1. The length of the CDR3 is 15 residues. CDR1 is SGHVS and CDR2 is FQNEAQ in the germline V gene. The V segment lost 6 bases and the J segment 7 bases; nucleotides outside the gene matches: 9. The CDR3 protein is CASRTGTGAGNEQFF. The DNA for the CDR3 is TGTGCCAGCAGGACCGGGACAGGGGCCGGAAATGAGCAGTTCTTC.

This clone was counted once. The chain uses TRBV30 and TRBJ2-7, with 9 bases that match TRBD1. The CDR3 contains 15 residues. With V trimmed by 3 bases and J by 0 bases, 6 bases remained unmatched. Germline V gene sequence: CDR1 GTSNPN, CDR2 SVGIG (reference sequence). The CDR3 DNA reads TGTGCCTGGAGAAAACAGGGGGCCAACTCCTACGAGCAGTACTTC. This sequence encodes CAWRKQGANSYEQYF.